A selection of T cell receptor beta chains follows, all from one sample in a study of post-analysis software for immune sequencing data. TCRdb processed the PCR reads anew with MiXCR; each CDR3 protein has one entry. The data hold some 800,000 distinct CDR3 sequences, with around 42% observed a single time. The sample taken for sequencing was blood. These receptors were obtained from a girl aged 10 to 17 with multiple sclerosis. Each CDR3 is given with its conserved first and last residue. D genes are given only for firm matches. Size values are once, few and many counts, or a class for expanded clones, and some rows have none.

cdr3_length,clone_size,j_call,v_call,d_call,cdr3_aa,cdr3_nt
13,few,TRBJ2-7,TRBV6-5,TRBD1,CASSLGQGIEQYF,TGTGCCAGCAGCCTGGGACAGGGAATCGAGCAGTACTTC
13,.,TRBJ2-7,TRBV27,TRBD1,CASRLLTGDEQYF,TGTGCCAGCCGTCTACTTACAGGGGACGAGCAGTACTTC
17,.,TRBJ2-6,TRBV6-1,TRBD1,CASRIGTGVSGANVLTF,TGTGCCAGCAGAATCGGGACAGGGGTCTCTGGGGCCAACGTCCTGACTTTC
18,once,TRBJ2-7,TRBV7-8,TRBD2,CASSFYHSASGISYEQYF,TGTGCCAGCAGCTTTTACCATTCCGCTAGCGGAATCTCCTACGAGCAGTACTTC
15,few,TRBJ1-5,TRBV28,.,CATTGGILSNQPQHF,TGTGCCACCACGGGAGGGATTCTTAGCAATCAGCCCCAGCATTTT
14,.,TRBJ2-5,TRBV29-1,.,CSVGREAGQETQYF,TGCAGCGTTGGGAGGGAGGCCGGTCAAGAGACCCAGTACTTC
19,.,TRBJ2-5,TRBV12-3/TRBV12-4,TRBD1,CASSWEEAINGQGEETQYF,TGTGCCAGCAGTTGGGAAGAAGCTATTAACGGACAGGGAGAAGAGACCCAGTACTTC
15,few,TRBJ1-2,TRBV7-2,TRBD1,CASSFHPGQGLGYTF,TGTGCCAGCAGCTTCCATCCGGGACAGGGGCTTGGCTACACCTTC
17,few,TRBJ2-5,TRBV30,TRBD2,CAWSVFRTSGSQETQYF,TGTGCCTGGAGTGTGTTTCGGACTAGCGGGAGCCAAGAGACCCAGTACTTC
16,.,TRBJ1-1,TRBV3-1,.,CASSQDMGHKNTEAFF,TGTGCCAGCAGCCAAGATATGGGACACAAGAACACTGAAGCTTTCTTT
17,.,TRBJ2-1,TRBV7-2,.,CASSQTGGSHSYNEQFF,TGTGCCAGCAGCCAGACCGGGGGCTCCCACTCCTACAATGAGCAGTTCTTC
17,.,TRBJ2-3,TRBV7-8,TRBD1,CASSSSPGTGWTDTQYF,TGTGCCAGCAGCTCCTCCCCCGGGACAGGGTGGACAGATACGCAGTATTTT
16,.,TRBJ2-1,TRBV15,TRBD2,CATSRPGLAGNNEQFF,TGTGCCACCAGCAGGCCGGGACTAGCGGGAAACAATGAGCAGTTCTTC
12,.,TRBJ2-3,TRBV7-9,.,CASSPDRAAQYF,TGTGCCAGCAGCCCCGACCGGGCTGCGCAGTATTTT
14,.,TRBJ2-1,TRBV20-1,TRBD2,CSARVAGGLVEQFF,TGCAGTGCTAGAGTAGCGGGAGGGCTAGTTGAGCAGTTCTTC
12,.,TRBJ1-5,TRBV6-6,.,CASTLINQPQHF,TGTGCCAGCACCCTAATCAATCAGCCCCAGCATTTT
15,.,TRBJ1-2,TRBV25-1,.,CASSEFVGALWGYTF,TGTGCCAGCAGTGAATTCGTAGGAGCCCTCTGGGGCTACACCTTC
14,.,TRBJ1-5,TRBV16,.,CASSQSPTNQPQHF,TGTGCCAGCAGCCAATCCCCTACCAATCAGCCCCAGCATTTT
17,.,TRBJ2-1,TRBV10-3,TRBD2,CAISESEGLAGVNEQFF,TGTGCCATCAGTGAGTCAGAAGGACTAGCGGGAGTCAATGAGCAGTTCTTC
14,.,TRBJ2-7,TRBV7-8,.,CASSLEQKVGEQYF,TGTGCCAGCAGCCTCGAACAAAAGGTGGGCGAGCAGTACTTC
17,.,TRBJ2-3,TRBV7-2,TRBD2,CASSLIPSGPSTDTQYF,TGTGCCAGCAGCTTAATTCCTAGCGGGCCAAGCACAGATACGCAGTATTTT
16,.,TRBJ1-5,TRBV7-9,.,CASSLGGVRENQPQHF,TGTGCCAGCAGCTTAGGAGGAGTGCGGGAGAATCAGCCCCAGCATTTT
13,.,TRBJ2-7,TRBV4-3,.,CASSQETRYEQYF,TGCGCCAGCAGCCAAGAGACCAGATACGAGCAGTACTTC
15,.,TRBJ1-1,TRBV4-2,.,CASSQDLAWNTEAFF,TGTGCCAGCAGCCAAGATCTGGCTTGGAACACTGAAGCTTTCTTT
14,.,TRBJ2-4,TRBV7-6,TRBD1,CASSHPGTENIQYF,TGTGCCAGCAGTCATCCCGGGACAGAAAACATTCAGTACTTC
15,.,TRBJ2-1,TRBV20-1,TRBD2,CSARDPAGIYNEQFF,TGCAGTGCTAGAGATCCAGCGGGAATCTACAATGAGCAGTTCTTC
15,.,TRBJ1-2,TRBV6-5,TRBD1,CASSRLGQGGFGYTF,TGTGCCAGCAGTCGACTGGGACAGGGGGGTTTTGGCTACACCTTC
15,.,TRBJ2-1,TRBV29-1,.,CSVEAWTGEVDEQFF,TGCAGCGTTGAGGCCTGGACGGGGGAGGTCGATGAGCAGTTCTTC
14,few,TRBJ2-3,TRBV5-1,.,CASSSSPSAATQYF,TGCGCCAGCAGTTCATCCCCGAGCGCCGCTACGCAGTATTTT